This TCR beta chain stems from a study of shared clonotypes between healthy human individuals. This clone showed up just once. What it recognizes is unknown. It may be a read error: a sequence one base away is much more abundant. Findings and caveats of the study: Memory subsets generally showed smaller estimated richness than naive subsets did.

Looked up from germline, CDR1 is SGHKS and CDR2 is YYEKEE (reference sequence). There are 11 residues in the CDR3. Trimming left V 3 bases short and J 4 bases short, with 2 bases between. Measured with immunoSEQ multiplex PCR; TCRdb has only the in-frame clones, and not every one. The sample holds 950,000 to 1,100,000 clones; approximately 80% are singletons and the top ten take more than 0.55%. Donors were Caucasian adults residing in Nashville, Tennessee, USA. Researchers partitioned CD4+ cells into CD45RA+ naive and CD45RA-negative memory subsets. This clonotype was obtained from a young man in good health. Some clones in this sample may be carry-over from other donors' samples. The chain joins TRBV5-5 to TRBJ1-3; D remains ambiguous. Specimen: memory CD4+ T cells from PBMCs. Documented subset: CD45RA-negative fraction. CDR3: CASSSGNTIYF. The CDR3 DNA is TGTGCCAGCAGCTCCGGAAACACCATATATTTT.